This T cell receptor beta chain was profiled in a study of tumor and adjacent non-tumor tissue in lung cancer. Study background: Around 4 million productive TCRbeta reads were obtained per sample on average. Study conclusions and caveats: Tumor tissue had significantly higher TCR diversity than normal lung.

No cell sorting was done before RNA was extracted from the tissue. More than 3 cm separated this lung sample from the edge of the tumor. The CDR3 loop spans 16 amino acids. On this clonotype itself: Its antigen is not known. The junction does not match germline at one end; this may be a read error.

TCRbeta libraries were built with three rounds of nested PCR, modified from ARM-PCR. TCRdb used MiXCR to reprocess the multiplex PCR reads, holding one entry per CDR3 protein. The sample has 100,000 or so distinct CDR3 sequences; 65% are singletons. Sequenced sample: distant non-tumor lung tissue. The sequence derives from a man younger than 40 with non-small cell lung cancer. The V call is TRBV12-3 or TRBV12-4, the J call TRBJ2-1; 15 bases are a match to TRBD2. The DNA of the CDR3 is TGTGTCAGCAGTTCCTGGACTAGCGGGGGGGCGCATGAGCAGTTCTTC. This sequence encodes CVSSSWTSGGAHEQFF.